The next 30 T cell receptor beta chains were all read from a single sample in a study of molecular identifiers for immune sequencing clone quantification. One entry per CDR3 protein results from TCRdb running MiXCR on the PCR reads. The sample lists 300,000 to 350,000 distinct CDR3 sequences, 20% to 25% occurring once. The sequenced material came from naive CD8+ T cells from blood, with Jurkat cell RNA spiked in. Subset given: FACS-sorted CD8+CD4-CCR7+CD45RA+ naive T cells. The receptor source for this set is a human donor in good health. Some libraries in this study had Jurkat cell RNA spiked in.

As to this clonotype: Given a much more abundant clone one base away, this may be a read error. The chain joins TRBV20-1 to TRBJ1-3; D ambiguous. CDR1 DFQATT and CDR2 SNEGSKA come from the germline V gene (reference sequence). The CDR3 covers 14 residues. The CDR3 protein is CSASGRPSGNTIYF. CDR3 DNA: TGCAGCGCATCCGGGAGGCCGAGTGGAAACACCATATATTTT.

The rearrangement uses TRBV11-2 and TRBJ1-4; no reliable D call. V lost 5 bases to trimming and J lost 7 bases, with 11 bases between them. Per the germline V gene, CDR1 is SGHAT and CDR2 is FQNNGV. The CDR3 contains 13 residues. DNA of the CDR3: TGTGCCAGCAGCCTATCCCGGGGTGAAAAACTGTTTTTT. Its protein is CASSLSRGEKLFF.

This clonotype was observed many times. The chain recombines TRBV4-1 with TRBJ1-5; D gene unclear. CDR1 and CDR2 from the germline V gene are MGHRA and YSYEKL. V was clipped by 0 bases and J by 0 bases, with 9 bases between them. This CDR3 has 16 residues. The CDR3 DNA sequence: TGCGCCAGCAGCCAAGATCGAGAGTATAGCAATCAGCCCCAGCATTTT. This sequence encodes CASSQDREYSNQPQHF.

This rearrangement joins TRBV3-1 to TRBJ1-2, with 11 bases lining up with TRBD1. CDR1 is LGHDT, CDR2 YNNKEL, per germline (reference sequence). V dropped 4 bases and J dropped 6; count of bases not matched to a gene: 10. CDR3 length equals 16 residues. DNA for the CDR3: TGTGCCAGCAGCCCCCTCGTAGGACAGGGGGCGGATGGCTACACCTTC. It is translated as CASSPLVGQGADGYTF.

Worth noting for this clonotype: A read error is possible here, since a much larger clone lies one base away. V usage is TRBV28 and J usage is TRBJ2-7, with TRBD1 as a possible D gene (5 bases). Looked up from germline, CDR1 is MDHEN and CDR2 is SYDVKM. V dropped 6 bases and J dropped 4 bases, with 31 bases sitting between them. The length of the CDR3 is 19 residues. CDR3 sequence: CASRISAVGHHVGIYEQYF. The CDR3 DNA reads TGTGCCAGCAGAATCTCGGCAGTTGGACACCACGTTGGGATTTACGAGCAGTACTTC.

The V and J genes are TRBV19 and TRBJ2-2; a possible D gene is TRBD1 (5 bases). V was shortened by 7 bases and J by 7 bases, with 10 bases between the two germline ends. The CDR3 has 12 residues. Germline CDR1 LNHDA, CDR2 SQIVND (reference sequence). CDR3 sequence (DNA): TGTGCCAGTAACATAGGGGTCGGGGAGCTGTTTTTT. Residues: CASNIGVGELFF.

On this clonotype itself: Given a much more abundant clone one base away, this may be a read error. The rearrangement links TRBV7-8 to TRBJ2-5; no firm D call. Trimming stripped 5 bases from V and 5 bases from J, with 6 bases between. Germline CDR1 is SGHVS and CDR2 is FQNEAQ. The CDR3 spans 11 residues. The CDR3 spells CASSPIETQYF. The DNA of the CDR3 is TGTGCCAGCAGCCCAATCGAGACCCAGTACTTC. The variable domain in full, with the rest retrieved from reference TRBV7-8 and TRBJ2-5, is GAGVSQSPRYKVAKRGQDVALRCDPISGHVSLFWYQQALGQGPEFLTYFQNEAQLDKSGLPSDRFFAERPEGSVSTLKIQRTQQEDSAVYLCASSPIETQYFGPGTRLLVL.

As concerns this clonotype: A much more abundant neighbour one base away suggests this may be a read error. In DNA, the CDR3 is TGCGCCAGCAGCTTGTCTACTGGCGGGGAAACAGATACGCAGTATTTT. The encoded protein is CASSLSTGGETDTQYF. This sequence joins TRBV5-1 and TRBJ2-3; D may be TRBD2 (6 bases). From germline, CDR1 is SGHRS and CDR2 YFSETQ. Between the trimmed V and J ends, which lost 1 base and 3 bases, there was a span of 15 bases. The CDR3 has 16 residues.

There are a few counts of this clonotype. This sequence joins TRBV12-3 or TRBV12-4 and TRBJ2-3, with D hard to call. The CDR3 contains 13 residues. V lost 7 bases to trimming and J lost 6 bases, with 14 bases between them. DNA of the CDR3: TGTGCCAGCACTGATCGGCCGGTCGATACGCAGTATTTT. Translation: CASTDRPVDTQYF.

This clonotype was counted ten times or more. This chain links TRBV7-8 with TRBJ2-3; 11 bases are a match to TRBD2. The CDR3 loop spans 18 amino acids. Trimming removed 2 bases from V and 2 bases from J; junction bases left unmatched: 9. Germline CDR1 is SGHVS and CDR2 is FQNEAQ. The CDR3: CASSLRPSGGLTTDTQYF. The CDR3 DNA reads TGTGCCAGCAGCTTACGGCCTAGCGGGGGGCTGACCACAGATACGCAGTATTTT.

The chain recombines TRBV27 with TRBJ2-5; the match to TRBD2 covers 7 bases. The germline V gene has CDR1 MNHEY and CDR2 SMNVEV (reference sequence). With 8 bases clipped from V and 3 bases from J, the junction kept 3 bases outside the gene matches. This CDR3 region has 12 residues. CDR3 in amino acids: CASGRAEETQYF. Here the CDR3 DNA reads TGTGCCAGCGGGAGGGCAGAAGAGACCCAGTACTTC.

Note on this clonotype: Being one base from a much bigger clone, this may be a read error. This chain joins TRBV7-9 and TRBJ1-1, with D perhaps matching TRBD1 (6 bases). CDR1 and CDR2 from the germline V gene are SEHNR and FQNEAQ (reference sequence). CDR3 length equals 17 residues. The CDR3 DNA sequence: TGTGCCAGCAGCTCCGGGGGCCGCATGGTGTTGAAAACTGAAGCTTTCTTT. The encoded protein is CASSSGGRMVLKTEAFF.

This clonotype was counted a few times. The chain carries TRBV27 and TRBJ2-7; D is perhaps TRBD1 or TRBD2 (5 bases each). The CDR3 spans 13 residues. CDR1 is MNHEY and CDR2 is SMNVEV in the germline V gene (reference sequence). Trimming stripped 6 bases from V and 7 bases from J, with 16 bases between. The CDR3 region is CASSPGPHLEQYF. CDR3 bases: TGTGCCAGCAGCCCGGGACCCCACTTGGAGCAGTACTTC.

This clonotype has at least ten counts. The CDR3 reads CASSGIRTGGVEAFF. CDR3 coding DNA: TGTGCCAGCAGCGGAATAAGGACAGGGGGGGTTGAAGCTTTCTTT. V is TRBV7-9 and J is TRBJ1-1, with 10 bases aligning to TRBD1. V dropped 5 bases and J dropped 7; count of bases not matched to a gene: 10. The V gene's germline CDR1 is SEHNR and CDR2 FQNEAQ (reference sequence). This CDR3 comprises 15 residues.

This clonotype was counted many times. This rearrangement joins TRBV27 to TRBJ2-2, with D possibly being TRBD2 (5 bases). With 5 bases removed from V and 0 bases from J, the gap between germline ends came to 7 bases. CDR1 and CDR2 (germline): MNHEY, SMNVEV (reference sequence). The CDR3 is made up of 14 amino acids. Written as DNA, the CDR3 is TGTGCCAGCAGTAAACTAGCGAACACCGGGGAGCTGTTTTTT. This translates into CASSKLANTGELFF.

The table lists this clonotype with many counts. The chain joins TRBV20-1 to TRBJ2-7, with 12 bases identical to TRBD1. Germline V gives CDR1 DFQATT, CDR2 SNEGSKA (reference sequence). The CDR3 runs 15 residues. The V segment lost 2 bases and the J segment 6 bases; nucleotides outside the gene matches: 8. The CDR3 DNA reads TGCAGTGCTAGACTTCCGGGACAGGGGGCTTTCGAGCAGTACTTC. Residues: CSARLPGQGAFEQYF.

Points on this clonotype: This may be a read error: a much more frequent sequence differs by one nucleotide. V usage is TRBV20-1 and J usage is TRBJ1-2, with TRBD1 matching over 7 bases. Germline V gene lookup returns CDR1 DFQATT and CDR2 SNEGSKA (reference sequence). Trimming removed 7 bases from V and 7 bases from J; junction bases left unmatched: 15. This CDR3 region has 14 residues. CDR3 residues: CSVGQEGGVFGYTF. Here the CDR3 DNA reads TGCAGTGTCGGACAGGAGGGGGGCGTATTTGGCTACACCTTC.

With respect to this clonotype: This may be a read error: a much more frequent sequence differs by one nucleotide. The CDR3 ends on some other residue instead of the conserved phenylalanine or tryptophan, so this is likely a read error. V usage is TRBV14 and J usage is TRBJ2-7; no clear D gene. This CDR3 region has 14 residues. Per germline, CDR1 SGHDN and CDR2 FVKESK. V lost 2 bases and J 4 bases, leaving 12 bases between the germline ends. For the CDR3, the DNA is TGTGCCAGCAGCCAACATCGTGATTCGTACGAGCAGTACCTC. Amino acids: CASSQHRDSYEQYL.

This clonotype was observed at least ten times. The CDR3 DNA reads as TGCAGCACCGTCCAAAACACTGAAGCTTTCTTT. It yields the protein CSTVQNTEAFF. The chain employs TRBV29-1 and TRBJ1-1; D not resolved. V lost 8 bases to trimming and J lost 2 bases, with 9 bases between them. Germline CDR1 SQVTM, CDR2 ANQGSEA. This CDR3 region has 11 residues.

Comment on this clonotype: A much larger clone lies a single base off, so this may be a read error. J is TRBJ2-7 and V is TRBV9; 8 nucleotides line up with TRBD1. This CDR3 spans 14 amino acids. Germline V gives CDR1 SGDLS, CDR2 YYNGEE. Trimming removed 7 bases from V and 6 bases from J; junction bases left unmatched: 12. CDR3 amino acids: CASGPTRTGPEQYF. The CDR3 DNA is TGTGCCAGCGGCCCGACAAGGACAGGGCCCGAGCAGTACTTC.

For this clonotype: This sequence may be a read error, since a much larger clone differs from it by one base. The CDR3 here is CSAGGVSYEQYF. The CDR3 DNA is TGCAGTGCTGGAGGAGTTTCCTACGAGCAGTACTTC. V usage is TRBV20-1 and J usage is TRBJ2-7, with D perhaps TRBD2 (5 bases). Between the trimmed V and J ends, which lost 5 bases and 1 base, there was a span of 9 bases. The CDR3 is 12 residues long. Germline CDR1 DFQATT, CDR2 SNEGSKA (reference sequence).

This clonotype has at least ten counts. The chain combines TRBV13 with TRBJ2-3; D might be TRBD2 (6 bases). Germline V gene sequence: CDR1 PRHDT, CDR2 FYEKMQ (reference sequence). The CDR3 contains 13 residues. Trimming removed 10 bases from V and 4 bases from J, with 15 bases in between. The CDR3 nucleotides are TGTGCCACCGGGACTGGAAAAGCAGATACGCAGTATTTT. Amino acids: CATGTGKADTQYF.

Comment on this clonotype: This sequence may be a read error, since a much larger clone differs from it by one base. The chain links TRBV5-3 to TRBJ2-1; D unresolved. TRBV5-3 is known as an ORF, though its function is uncertain. The CDR3 covers 15 residues. V was pared by 8 bases and J by 4 bases, with 19 bases between. The CDR3 nucleotides read TGTGCCAGCAGCGAAGGCAGGCCGCCTTACAATGAGCAGTTCTTC. Residues: CASSEGRPPYNEQFF.

In this sample, this clonotype turned up many times. This chain uses TRBV15 with TRBJ2-7; unclear D gene. The CDR3 length is 14 residues. V was shortened by 3 bases and J by 6 bases, with 15 bases between the two germline ends. Germline V CDR1 and CDR2: LNHNV, YYDKDF (reference sequence). The CDR3 here is CATSRDRGPGEQYF. The CDR3 nucleotides read TGTGCCACCAGCAGGGACCGTGGTCCGGGCGAGCAGTACTTC.

This clonotype was found many times. This chain links TRBV30 with TRBJ2-7; no clear D gene. The CDR3 consists of 11 residues. Germline CDR1 GTSNPN, CDR2 SVGIG (reference sequence). Trimming took off 0 bases at V and 0 bases at J, with 0 bases between the two ends. The CDR3 DNA sequence: TGTGCCTGGAGTGTCTCCTACGAGCAGTACTTC. It translates to CAWSVSYEQYF.

This clonotype appeared a few times. The J gene is TRBJ2-4, the V gene TRBV4-3; 10 positions match TRBD2. The CDR3 is 18 amino acids. Germline CDR1 reads LGHNA; CDR2 reads YSLEER. V shed 0 bases and J 0 bases; nucleotides not matched to a gene: 5. CDR3 sequence: CASSQDLAGVLAKNIQYF. The CDR3 DNA reads as TGCGCCAGCAGCCAAGATCTAGCGGGGGTCCTAGCCAAAAACATTCAGTACTTC.

With regard to this clonotype: A much larger clone sits a single nucleotide away, making a read error possible. Here the CDR3 DNA reads TGTGCCAGCAGGGGCGGGACAGGGGAGGGAGATATCTTC. Translation gives CASRGGTGEGDIF. The chain carries TRBV2 and TRBJ2-4; 10 nucleotides align to TRBD1. Per germline, CDR1 SNHLY and CDR2 FYNNEI. The CDR3 is 13 amino acids.

Concerning this clonotype itself: Just one base apart from a much larger clone, this may be a read error. Likely a read error: the CDR3 ends without its conserved phenylalanine or tryptophan. The chain recombines TRBV5-6 with TRBJ1-1; tentatively, D is TRBD1 (5 bases). The length of the CDR3 is 15 residues. Trimming removed 0 bases from V and 1 base from J, with 10 bases in between. Germline CDR1 is SGHDT and CDR2 is YYEEEE. Here the CDR3 DNA reads TGTGCCAGCAGCTTGGCCGACAGAGCGAACACTGAAGCTTTCCTT. Encoded protein: CASSLADRANTEAFL.

This clonotype was recorded many times. This sequence joins TRBV6-2 or TRBV6-3 and TRBJ2-2, with a weak D call TRBD2 (5 bases). This CDR3 region has 15 residues. V was trimmed by 7 bases and J by 4 bases, leaving 16 bases between them. CDR1 and CDR2 from the germline V gene are MNHEY and SVGEGT. CDR3 loop: CASNKLEEVTGELFF. CDR3 coding DNA: TGTGCCAGCAACAAGCTCGAGGAGGTCACCGGGGAGCTGTTTTTT.

There are many counts of this clonotype. The chain uses TRBV7-2 and TRBJ2-1; D unresolved. V gave up 4 bases and J gave up 15 bases, with 16 bases separating them. The CDR3 covers 12 residues. CDR1 is SGHTA, CDR2 FQGNSA, per germline. The CDR3 bases are TGTGCCAGCAGCTCCCGGATTGATGGTATGTTCTTC. Amino acids: CASSSRIDGMFF.